This T cell receptor (beta chain) was documented in a study of blood T cell repertoires in COVID-19. Study at large: PBMCs, B-cell-depleted T cells, or T cells were the source of the cDNA or gDNA that made up the material.

Per the original data handling: Counts of nucleated cells, estimated from reference gene primer amplification, were obtained. Profiling relied on immunoSEQ multiplex PCR, and the TCRdb table lists in-frame clones only, not all of them. The V and J calls and clone size come from that table; D and trimming were worked out from the DNA. This table holds approximately 300,000 clones, less than 85% found once. This CDR3 is built from 16 residues. Trimming pared 4 bases from V and 8 bases from J, leaving 23 bases between. Looked up from germline, CDR1 is MDHEN and CDR2 is SYDVKM. Those enrolled, adults aged roughly 18 to 89 years, came from around 24 US areas.

This chain joins TRBV28 and TRBJ1-2; D gene unclear. This TCR was sampled from a young woman who had been exposed to COVID-19. Sequenced input: PBMCs or T cells enriched from blood (not recorded which). Written as DNA, the CDR3 is TGTGCCAGCAGTTCCTCCCGGGAGGCAAGGGAGTGGGGCTACACCTTC. Translating it yields CASSSSREAREWGYTF.